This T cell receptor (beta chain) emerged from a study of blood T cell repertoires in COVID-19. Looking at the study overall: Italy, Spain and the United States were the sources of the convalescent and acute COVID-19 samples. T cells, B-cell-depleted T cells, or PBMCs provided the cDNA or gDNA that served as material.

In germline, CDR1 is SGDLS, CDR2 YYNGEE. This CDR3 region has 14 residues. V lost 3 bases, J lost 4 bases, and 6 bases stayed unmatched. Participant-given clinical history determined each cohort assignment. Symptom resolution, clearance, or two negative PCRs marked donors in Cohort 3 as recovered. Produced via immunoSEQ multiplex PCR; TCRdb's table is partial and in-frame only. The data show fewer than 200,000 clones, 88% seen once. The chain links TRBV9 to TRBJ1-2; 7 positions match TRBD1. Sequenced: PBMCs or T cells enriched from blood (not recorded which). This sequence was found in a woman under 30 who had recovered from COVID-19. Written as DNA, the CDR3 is TGTGCCAGCAGCGAACCACAGGGGAGCTATGGCTACACCTTC. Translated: CASSEPQGSYGYTF.